The TCR beta chain under discussion was sequenced for a study of blood T cell repertoires in COVID-19. Study-level information: Acute-phase and convalescent COVID-19 samples originated in the United States, Italy and Spain. The cDNA or gDNA used as material had been derived from T cells, B-cell-depleted T cells, or PBMCs.

Methods used by the authors: Reference gene primer amplification gave estimated nucleated cell counts. The assay was immunoSEQ multiplex PCR, and TCRdb's table has in-frame clones only and misses some. D and trimming come from the DNA, and the V and J calls and clone size come from that table. The data show 80,000 to 100,000 clones, around 90% seen once. CDR3 length: 15 amino acids. CDR1 and CDR2 (germline): SGHDT, YYEEEE. J lost 5 bases, V lost 2 bases, and 9 bases had no gene match. The chain joins TRBV5-6 to TRBJ2-7; TRBD1 agrees at 8 bases. This receptor was identified in a human donor with COVID-19, enrolled during active disease. The donor label of this sample is uncertain. Sequenced input: peripheral blood. In DNA form, the CDR3 reads TGTGCCAGCAGCTTAGGACAGGGCTCCTGGAACGAGCAGTACTTC. The encoded protein is CASSLGQGSWNEQYF.